These 12 T cell receptor beta chains were sequenced from one sample in a study of OX40 agonist ivuxolimab in advanced cancers. Assay: immunoSEQ multiplex PCR; the TCRdb copy retains only in-frame clones and omits some. The repertoire holds approximately 60,000 clones, with approximately 80% as singletons. The sequencing here drew on CD4+ or CD8+ T cells sorted from blood, taken in a trial of the OX40 agonist ivuxolimab. These receptors were collected from an adult with an advanced solid tumor such as melanoma, head and neck, liver or kidney cancer.

The chain recombines TRBV4-3 with TRBJ1-1, with 7 bases that match TRBD1. V trimming: 0 bases; J trimming: 6 bases; junction bases outside the gene matches: 10. Germline loops: CDR1 LGHNA, CDR2 YSLEER. CDR3 size: 16 residues. The CDR3: CASSQEWRQGGSEAFF. The CDR3 bases are TGCGCCAGCAGCCAAGAATGGAGACAGGGAGGATCTGAAGCTTTCTTT.

V is TRBV9 and J is TRBJ2-3; 11 nucleotides align to TRBD2. Looked up from germline, CDR1 is SGDLS and CDR2 is YYNGEE. CDR3 length: 15 amino acids. V shed 3 bases and J 6 bases; nucleotides not matched to a gene: 6. CDR3 sequence: CASSAIAGGMDTQYF. CDR3 in DNA: TGTGCCAGCAGCGCCATAGCGGGAGGGATGGATACGCAGTATTTT.

This sequence joins TRBV7-2 and TRBJ2-3; D unclear. Looked up from germline, CDR1 is SGHTA and CDR2 is FQGNSA. Trimming removed 5 bases from V and 6 bases from J, with 15 bases in between. The CDR3 contains 14 residues. Here the CDR3 DNA reads TGTGCCAGCAGCCCGAGCACTCGATCGGATACGCAGTATTTT. This encodes CASSPSTRSDTQYF.

J is TRBJ2-7 and V is TRBV5-6; D is unresolved. CDR3 size: 12 residues. Germline-derived CDR1 and CDR2 are SGHDT and YYEEEE. V was shortened by 4 bases and J by 0 bases, with 5 bases between the two germline ends. The CDR3 loop is CASSGVSYEQYF. The CDR3 DNA reads as TGTGCCAGCAGCGGGGTCTCCTACGAGCAGTACTTC.

In nucleotides, the CDR3 is TGTGCCATCAGTGGCGGGTACAGTGGCGGGGAGCTGTTTTTT. Translating gives CAISGGYSGGELFF. The genes are TRBV10-3 and TRBJ2-2, with a possible D match to TRBD2 (5 bases). CDR3 length: 14 amino acids. Trimming stripped 4 bases from V and 7 bases from J, with 13 bases between. Looked up from germline, CDR1 is ENHRY and CDR2 is SYGVKD.

The gene calls are TRBV19 and TRBJ2-7; D is unclear. The germline V gene has CDR1 LNHDA and CDR2 SQIVND (reference sequence). Trimming cost V 3 bases and J 4 bases, with 13 bases left between them. The CDR3 totals 14 residues. CDR3 DNA: TGTGCCAGTAGTATTTTTGACGGTAATTACGAGCAGTACTTC. It is translated as CASSIFDGNYEQYF.

The sample holds a few counts of this clone. This chain connects TRBV7-2 to TRBJ2-1; 9 bases line up with TRBD2. Trimming removed 0 bases from V and 5 bases from J; junction bases left unmatched: 5. The CDR3 is 16 residues long. Germline V gives CDR1 SGHTA, CDR2 FQGNSA. Here the CDR3 DNA reads TGTGCCAGCAGCTTAGCGTACCGCGGGAGGGACAATGAGCAGTTCTTC. Encoded protein: CASSLAYRGRDNEQFF.

The V call is TRBV30, the J call TRBJ1-4; D is uncertain. The germline V and J ends were trimmed by 0 bases and 0 bases, with 11 bases remaining between them. CDR1 and CDR2 from the germline V gene are GTSNPN and SVGIG (reference sequence). The CDR3 sequence is 16 residues long. The CDR3 DNA sequence: TGTGCCTGGAGTGTGGGCAGTGGAGCAACTAATGAAAAACTGTTTTTT. Translated: CAWSVGSGATNEKLFF. The variable domain in full, completed from reference TRBV30 and TRBJ1-4, reads SQTIHQWPATLVQPVGSPLSLECTVEGTSNPNLYWYRQAAGRGLQLLFYSVGIGQISSEVPQNLSASRPQDRQFILSSKKLLLSDSGFYLCAWSVGSGATNEKLFFGSGTQLSVL.

This clone has only one observation. The CDR3 nucleotides are TGTGCCAGCAGCGTAACAGAAGGAGCTGGGCAGTTCTTC. As protein: CASSVTEGAGQFF. The V call is TRBV9, the J call TRBJ2-1; D is unclear. Germline CDR1 SGDLS, CDR2 YYNGEE. The CDR3 is 13 amino acids. V lost 1 base to trimming and J lost 12 bases, with 14 bases between them.

The chain recombines TRBV5-4 with TRBJ1-1; D is uncertain. This CDR3 is built from 14 residues. Germline V gene lookup returns CDR1 SGHNT and CDR2 YYREEE (reference sequence). V dropped 4 bases and J dropped 0 bases, with 10 bases sitting between them. The CDR3 coding sequence is TGTGCCAGCAGCAACGGACTACTGAACACTGAAGCTTTCTTT. This gives the protein CASSNGLLNTEAFF.

The V call is TRBV2, the J call TRBJ2-3, with TRBD2 as a possible D gene (6 bases). Germline values: CDR1 SNHLY, CDR2 FYNNEI. The CDR3 runs 14 residues. Trimming took off 7 bases at V and 3 bases at J, with 14 bases between the two ends. The CDR3 DNA sequence: TGTGCCAGCACCTGGAGGGTCCCAACAGATACGCAGTATTTT. This translates into CASTWRVPTDTQYF.

The chain links TRBV11-3 to TRBJ2-2; D is uncertain. This CDR3 contains 18 residues. Germline assignment: CDR1 SGHNT and CDR2 YENEEA. The V gene lost 8 bases and the J gene lost 4 bases, with 26 bases spanning the gap. The CDR3 is CASAGIWGVRGSTGELFF. In DNA, the CDR3 is TGTGCCAGCGCCGGTATTTGGGGTGTGCGCGGAAGCACCGGGGAGCTGTTTTTT.